This T cell receptor beta chain was identified in a study of T-cell reconstitution after alpha-beta-depleted transplantation in children (dated by TCRdb to the mid-2010s). Concerning the study at large: The study quantitatively tracked T-cell immune reconstitution after TCRalphabeta/CD19-depleted allogeneic hematopoietic cell transplantation in children using TCR repertoire profiling.

Read against the paper, the sample's treatment or condition label means: allogeneic hematopoietic cell transplantation with graft depleted of TCRalphabeta T cells and CD19 B cells. The transplant recipients were children given TCRalphabeta/CD19-depleted allogeneic hematopoietic cell grafts. As for this clonotype: Its target antigen remains unknown. Per-nucleotide qualities are absent, and no much larger clonotype sits a single base away.

Libraries were made using PCR. TCRdb records Illumina HiSeq 2500 as the sequencer. TCR library preparation used molecular barcoding, with unique molecular identifiers applied to normalize quantification of the TCRbeta repertoire. The public reads were run again by TCRdb, first through fastp at Q25 and then through MiXCR, and only productive beta chains were kept. A single entry per CDR3 protein holds the most common genes and DNA from its merged rows. This sample is represented by roughly 500,000 distinct CDR3 sequences; roughly a tenth of them were singletons. The ten biggest clones cover around 2% of the sample. Overall study outcomes, separate from this receptor: Over subsequent months, a decline in hyperexpanded clone frequencies was noted, and after one year, T-cell counts and TCRbeta diversity were mostly ascribed to newly produced T cells. About two months after transplant, the apparently early recovery of alphabetaT-cell counts reportedly depended on just several hundred clones that had expanded rapidly and came from non-depleted graft cells. The high TCRbeta diversity at day 60 in some patients was ascribed to recipient T cells and intrathymic progenitors that had survived conditioning.

Source: PBMCs, taken before TCRalphabeta/CD19-depleted stem cell transplant. This sequence was found in a child between 2 and 9 years old with inherited bone marrow failure, due to receive a stem cell transplant.

The DNA sequence is TGTGCCAGCAGTTACTCCGTCTGGTCAGTCACAGATACGCAGTATTTT. Translated, it gives CASSYSVWSVTDTQYF. The chain employs TRBV6-2 or TRBV6-3 and TRBJ2-3; no D gene call is confident. At the junction V is shortened by 0 bases and J by 2 bases, with 12 bases in between. The CDR3 measures 16 amino acids from cysteine to phenylalanine. CDR3 DNA only is kept here, 48 bases in frame from base 1. CDR1 and CDR2 (MNHEY, SVGEGT) derive from the germline V gene.